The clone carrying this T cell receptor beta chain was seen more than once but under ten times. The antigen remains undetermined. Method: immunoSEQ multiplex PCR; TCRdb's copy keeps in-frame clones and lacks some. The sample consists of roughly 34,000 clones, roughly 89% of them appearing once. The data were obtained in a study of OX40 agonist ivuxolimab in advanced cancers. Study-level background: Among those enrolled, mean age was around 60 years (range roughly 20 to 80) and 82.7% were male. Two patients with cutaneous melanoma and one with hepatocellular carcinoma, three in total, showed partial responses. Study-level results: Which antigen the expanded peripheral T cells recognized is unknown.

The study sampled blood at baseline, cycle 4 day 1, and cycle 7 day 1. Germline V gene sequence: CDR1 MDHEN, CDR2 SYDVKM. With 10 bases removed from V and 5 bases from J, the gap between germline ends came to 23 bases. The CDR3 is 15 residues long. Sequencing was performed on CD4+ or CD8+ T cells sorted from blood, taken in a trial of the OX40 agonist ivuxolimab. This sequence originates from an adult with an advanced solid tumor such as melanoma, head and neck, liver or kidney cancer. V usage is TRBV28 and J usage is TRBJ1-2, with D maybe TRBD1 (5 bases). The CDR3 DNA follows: TGTGCCACCCAAGGACCCCCCGCAGGGCGTTATGGCTACACCTTC. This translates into CATQGPPAGRYGYTF.